This TCR beta chain appears in the sequencing data of a study of glioma-infiltrating T cells after dendritic cell vaccination (TCRdb year 2016). Notes on the research overall: The cohort comprised approximately 15 glioblastoma patients from Phase I and II dendritic cell vaccination trials, 9 newly diagnosed and 6 with recurrent disease. Patients received autologous tumor lysate-pulsed dendritic cell vaccination between about 2003 and 2013. The vaccine consisted of monocyte-derived dendritic cells cultured approximately seven days with IL-4 and GM-CSF, then pulsed overnight with autologous tumor lysate. Each patient got three intradermal injections of the dendritic cell vaccine, spaced at biweekly intervals, in the arm below the axilla. In glioblastoma patients vaccinated with dendritic cells, deep sequencing of TCR beta CDR3 regions served to measure the amount of tumor-infiltrating lymphocytes and to compare repertoires between tumor and blood. Survival after dendritic cell vaccination was correlated with TCR sequencing metrics, such as TIL content and the overlap between tumor and blood repertoires.

Unmatched junction bases come to 6, with V trimmed by 1 base and J by 10 bases. Reading the germline V gene gives CDR1 SGHVS and CDR2 FQNEAQ. From the cysteine up to the phenylalanine, the CDR3 has a length of 14 residues. Only the CDR3 part of the read is kept: 42 bases, read in frame from the first base. The full study reports these points: The three-group TCR overlap response model was characterized as speculative, and prospective validation of the model was stated to be required. TCR clonality showed no direct relationship with survival, which suggests that a diverse polyclonal response may be important. Longer time to progression and overall survival after dendritic cell vaccination were predicted by higher estimated pretreatment TIL content. The cohort was small and heterogeneous, with few patients having full blood and tumor sets and even fewer initial-recurrent tumor pairs.

The sample's time point label, decoded: after dendritic cell vaccination, including at tumor progression/relapse. To be selected, patients needed enough residual fresh-frozen tumor tissue and more than two years of available survival data. Although molecular status otherwise differed among the glioblastoma patients, no patient had an isocitrate dehydrogenase mutation. PBMC were collected before vaccination, two weeks after the third vaccination, and at tumor progression if tumor progression occurred. The Qiagen DNeasy Blood extraction Kit was used to extract genomic DNA. TCRB CDR3 regions were amplified from approximately 2 ug genomic DNA, or all available DNA if less, using the immunoSEQ assay. For multiplex PCR, 60 forward primers for TCR V beta segments and 13 reverse primers for J beta segments were used. To estimate reads per starting template, synthetic control templates were spiked into each sample at limiting dilution. Reads of 87 bp were generated by sequencing on the Illumina HiSeq System. In the source study's methods: To remove PCR and sequencing errors, closely related sequences were merged with a nearest neighbor algorithm. TCR overlap was defined as the percentage of unique tumor TCR beta sequences that were also present in the same patient's peripheral blood. TCRdb took over this immuneACCESS table, retaining in-frame rearrangements with V and J assigned. Such tables are incomplete; in checked studies, under half of the missing clones stem from an unresolved V gene, and the remainder is unexplained. V, J and clone size are those of that table, while D and trimming were read from the DNA. The sample table holds over 75,000 clones, of which over 75% were seen once. The ten most abundant clones make up approximately 2.1% of the sample.

To note about this clone: Its antigen is currently not known. Base qualities are not at hand, and no much larger clone is one base apart.

The chain joins TRBV7-8 to TRBJ1-5, with TRBD1 identical over 8 junction bases. This clonotype originated in a human donor with glioblastoma. This specimen was blood, taken after dendritic cell vaccination. The CDR3 sequence is CASSLGQGRGPQHF. Here is the DNA: TGTGCCAGCAGCTTAGGACAGGGGAGAGGACCCCAGCATTTT.